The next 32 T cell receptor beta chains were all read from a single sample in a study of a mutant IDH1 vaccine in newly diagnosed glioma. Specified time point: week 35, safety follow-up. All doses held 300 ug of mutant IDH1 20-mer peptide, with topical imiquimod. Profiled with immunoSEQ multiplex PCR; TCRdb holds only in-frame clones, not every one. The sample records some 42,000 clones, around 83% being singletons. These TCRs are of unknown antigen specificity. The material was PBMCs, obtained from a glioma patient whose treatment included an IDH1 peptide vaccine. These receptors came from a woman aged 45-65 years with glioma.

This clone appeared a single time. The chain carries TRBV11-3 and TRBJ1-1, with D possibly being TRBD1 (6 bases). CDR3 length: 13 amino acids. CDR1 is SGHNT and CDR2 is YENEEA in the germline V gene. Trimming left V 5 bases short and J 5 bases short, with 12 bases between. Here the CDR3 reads CASSPGARTEAFF. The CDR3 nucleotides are TGTGCCAGCAGCCCAGGGGCGCGGACTGAAGCTTTCTTT.

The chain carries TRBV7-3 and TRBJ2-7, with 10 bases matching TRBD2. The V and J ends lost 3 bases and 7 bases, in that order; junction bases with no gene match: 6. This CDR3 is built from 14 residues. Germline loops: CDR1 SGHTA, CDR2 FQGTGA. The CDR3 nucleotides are TGTGCCAGCAGCTTGAGCGGGGGGGCCCGGGAGCAGTACTTC. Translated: CASSLSGGAREQYF.

The DNA for the CDR3 is TGTGCCAGCAGCGTAGACTCGACAGGGTATTCACCCCTCCACTTT. Protein: CASSVDSTGYSPLHF. The chain is built from TRBV9 and TRBJ1-6; 7 bases map to TRBD1. CDR1 is SGDLS and CDR2 is YYNGEE in the germline V gene. This CDR3 spans 15 amino acids. J lost 8 bases, V lost 0 bases, and 5 bases had no gene match.

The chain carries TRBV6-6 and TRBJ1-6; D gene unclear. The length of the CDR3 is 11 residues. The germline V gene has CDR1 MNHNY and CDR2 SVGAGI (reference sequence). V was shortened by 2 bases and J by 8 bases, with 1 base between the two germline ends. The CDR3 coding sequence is TGTGCCAGCAGTTACGATTCACCCCTCCACTTT. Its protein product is CASSYDSPLHF.

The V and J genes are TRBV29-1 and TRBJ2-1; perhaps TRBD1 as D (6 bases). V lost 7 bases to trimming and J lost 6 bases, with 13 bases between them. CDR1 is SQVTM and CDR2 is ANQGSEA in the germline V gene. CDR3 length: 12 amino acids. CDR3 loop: CSAQGSTNEQFF. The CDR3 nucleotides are TGCAGCGCCCAGGGGTCAACCAATGAGCAGTTCTTC.

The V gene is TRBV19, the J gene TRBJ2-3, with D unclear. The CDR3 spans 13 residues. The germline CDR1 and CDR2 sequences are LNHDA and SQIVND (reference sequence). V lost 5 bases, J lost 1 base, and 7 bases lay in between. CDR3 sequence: CASSVQGTDTQYF. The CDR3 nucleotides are TGTGCCAGTAGTGTCCAAGGCACAGATACGCAGTATTTT.

The CDR3 sequence is CASGITNSPLHF. The CDR3, as DNA: TGTGCCAGCGGTATAACGAATTCACCCCTCCACTTT. The V call is TRBV19, the J call TRBJ1-6; D is unclear. This CDR3 comprises 12 residues. V dropped 9 bases and J dropped 7 bases, with 10 bases sitting between them. Germline V gene lookup returns CDR1 LNHDA and CDR2 SQIVND (reference sequence).

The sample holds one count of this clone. The CDR3 DNA is TGCGCCAGCAGCGTTGGGGGCACTAATGAAAAACTGTTTTTT. It codes for CASSVGGTNEKLFF. The chain combines TRBV5-1 with TRBJ1-4; tentatively, D is TRBD1 (6 bases). Germline CDR1 SGHRS, CDR2 YFSETQ. The CDR3 runs to 14 residues. Trimming took off 4 bases at V and 2 bases at J, with 9 bases between the two ends.

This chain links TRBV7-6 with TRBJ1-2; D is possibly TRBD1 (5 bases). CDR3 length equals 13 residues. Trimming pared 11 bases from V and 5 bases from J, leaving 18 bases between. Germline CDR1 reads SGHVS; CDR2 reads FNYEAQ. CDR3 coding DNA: TGTGCCCGAGCTTACCGCAGGGAGTATGGCTACACCTTC. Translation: CARAYRREYGYTF.

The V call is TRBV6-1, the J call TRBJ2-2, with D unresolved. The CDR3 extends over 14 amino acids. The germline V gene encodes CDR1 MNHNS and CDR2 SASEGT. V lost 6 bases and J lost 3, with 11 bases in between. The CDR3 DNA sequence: TGTGCCAGCAGAAGATCAGCCGACACCGGGGAGCTGTTTTTT. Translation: CASRRSADTGELFF.

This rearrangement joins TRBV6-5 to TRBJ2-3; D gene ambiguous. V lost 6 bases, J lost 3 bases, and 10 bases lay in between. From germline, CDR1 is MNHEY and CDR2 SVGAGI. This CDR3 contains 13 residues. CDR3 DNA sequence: TGTGCCAGCAGCCTCGGGTGGACAGATACGCAGTATTTT. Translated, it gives CASSLGWTDTQYF.

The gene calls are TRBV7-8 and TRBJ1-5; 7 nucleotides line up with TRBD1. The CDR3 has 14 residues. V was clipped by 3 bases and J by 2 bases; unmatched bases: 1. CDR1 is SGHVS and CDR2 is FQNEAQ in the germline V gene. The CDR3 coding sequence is TGTGCCAGCAGCTTCGGACAGGGCAATCAGCCCCAGCATTTT. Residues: CASSFGQGNQPQHF.

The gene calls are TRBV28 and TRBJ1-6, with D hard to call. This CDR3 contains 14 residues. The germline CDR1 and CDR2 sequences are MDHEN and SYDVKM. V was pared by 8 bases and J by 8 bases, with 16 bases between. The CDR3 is CASRLGSLYSPLHF. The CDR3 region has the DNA TGTGCCAGCCGCCTCGGCAGTCTTTATTCACCCCTCCACTTT. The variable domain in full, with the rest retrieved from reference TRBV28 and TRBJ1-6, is DVKVTQSSRYLVKRTGEKVFLECVQDMDHENMFWYRQDPGLGLRLIYFSYDVKMKEKGDIPEGYSVSREKKERFSLILESASTNQTSMYLCASRLGSLYSPLHFGNGTRLTVT.

CDR3 loop: CASSSGSLTDTQYF. CDR3 sequence (DNA): TGTGCCAGCAGTTCAGGGAGTCTGACAGATACGCAGTATTTT. This chain connects TRBV6-6 to TRBJ2-3; D may be TRBD1 or TRBD2 (5 bases each). The germline CDR1 and CDR2 sequences are MNHNY and SVGAGI (reference sequence). Trimming cost V 4 bases and J 3 bases, with 11 bases left between them. The length of the CDR3 is 14 residues.

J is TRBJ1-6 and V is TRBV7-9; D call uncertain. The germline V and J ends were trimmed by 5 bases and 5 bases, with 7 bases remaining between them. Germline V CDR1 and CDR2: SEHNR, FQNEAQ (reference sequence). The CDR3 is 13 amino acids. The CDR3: CASSQYNNSPLHF. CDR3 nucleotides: TGTGCCAGCAGCCAGTATAATAATTCACCCCTCCACTTT.

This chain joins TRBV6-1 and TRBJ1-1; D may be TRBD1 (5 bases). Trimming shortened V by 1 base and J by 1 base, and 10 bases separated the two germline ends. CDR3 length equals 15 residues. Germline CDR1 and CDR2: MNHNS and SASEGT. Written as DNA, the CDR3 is TGTGCCAGCAGTGAAGAGGGACGGGAGAACACTGAAGCTTTCTTT. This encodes CASSEEGRENTEAFF.

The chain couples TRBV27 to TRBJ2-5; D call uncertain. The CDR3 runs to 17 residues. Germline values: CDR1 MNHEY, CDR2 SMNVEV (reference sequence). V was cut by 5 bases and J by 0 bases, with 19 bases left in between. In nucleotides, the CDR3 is TGTGCCAGCAGTCTGTCTTCCAGGACGGCGTACCAAGAGACCCAGTACTTC. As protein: CASSLSSRTAYQETQYF.

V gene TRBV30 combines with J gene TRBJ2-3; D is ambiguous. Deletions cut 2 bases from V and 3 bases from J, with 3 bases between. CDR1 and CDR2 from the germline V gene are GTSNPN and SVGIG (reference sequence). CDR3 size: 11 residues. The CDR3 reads CAWSPTDTQYF. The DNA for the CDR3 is TGTGCCTGGAGTCCTACAGATACGCAGTATTTT.

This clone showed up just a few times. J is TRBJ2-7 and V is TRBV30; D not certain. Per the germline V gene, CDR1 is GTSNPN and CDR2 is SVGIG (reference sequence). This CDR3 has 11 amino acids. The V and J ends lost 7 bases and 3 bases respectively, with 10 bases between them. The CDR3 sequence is CAYGSYYEQYF. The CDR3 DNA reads TGTGCCTACGGCTCCTACTACGAGCAGTACTTC.

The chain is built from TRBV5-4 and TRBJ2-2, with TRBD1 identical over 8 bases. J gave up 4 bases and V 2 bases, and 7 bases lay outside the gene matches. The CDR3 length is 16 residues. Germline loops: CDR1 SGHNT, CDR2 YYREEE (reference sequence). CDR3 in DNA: TGTGCCAGCAGCTTTGCAGGGGGCGTTGTCACCGGGGAGCTGTTTTTT. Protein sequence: CASSFAGGVVTGELFF.

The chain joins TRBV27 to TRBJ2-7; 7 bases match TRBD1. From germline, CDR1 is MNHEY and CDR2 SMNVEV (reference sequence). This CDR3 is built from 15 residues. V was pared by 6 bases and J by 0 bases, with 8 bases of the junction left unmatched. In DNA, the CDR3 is TGTGCCAGCAGCGTTACAGGGGCTAGCTCCTACGAGCAGTACTTC. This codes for CASSVTGASSYEQYF.

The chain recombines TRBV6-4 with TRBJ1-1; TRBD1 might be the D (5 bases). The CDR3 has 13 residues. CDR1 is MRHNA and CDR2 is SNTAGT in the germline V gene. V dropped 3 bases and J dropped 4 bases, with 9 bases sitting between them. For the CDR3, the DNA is TGTGCCAGCAGTGAAGATAGGGGCACTGAAGCTTTCTTT. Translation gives CASSEDRGTEAFF.

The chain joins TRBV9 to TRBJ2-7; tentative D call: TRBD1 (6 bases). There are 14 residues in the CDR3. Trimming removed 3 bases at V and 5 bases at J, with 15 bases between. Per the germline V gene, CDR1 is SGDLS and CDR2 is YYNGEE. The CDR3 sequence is CASSGSRGSDEQYF. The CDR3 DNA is TGTGCCAGCAGCGGGAGCAGGGGTTCTGACGAGCAGTACTTC.

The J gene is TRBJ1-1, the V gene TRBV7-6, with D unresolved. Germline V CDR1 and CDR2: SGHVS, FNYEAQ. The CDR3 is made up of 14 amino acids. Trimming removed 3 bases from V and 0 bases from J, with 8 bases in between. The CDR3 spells CASSFTPVNTEAFF. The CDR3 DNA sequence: TGTGCCAGCAGCTTCACGCCGGTGAACACTGAAGCTTTCTTT.

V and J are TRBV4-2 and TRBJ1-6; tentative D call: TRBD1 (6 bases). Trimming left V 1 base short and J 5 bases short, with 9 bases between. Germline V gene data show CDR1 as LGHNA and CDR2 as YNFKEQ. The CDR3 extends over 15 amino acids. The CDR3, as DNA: TGTGCCAGCAGCCAAGTGGACAGAGATAATTCACCCCTCCACTTT. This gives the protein CASSQVDRDNSPLHF.

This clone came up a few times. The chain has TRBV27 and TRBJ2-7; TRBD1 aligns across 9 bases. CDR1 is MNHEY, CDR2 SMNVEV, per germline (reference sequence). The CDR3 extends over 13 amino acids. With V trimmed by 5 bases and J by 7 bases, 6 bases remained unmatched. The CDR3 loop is CASSGDRAWEQYF. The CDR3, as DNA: TGTGCCAGCAGTGGGGACAGGGCCTGGGAGCAGTACTTC.

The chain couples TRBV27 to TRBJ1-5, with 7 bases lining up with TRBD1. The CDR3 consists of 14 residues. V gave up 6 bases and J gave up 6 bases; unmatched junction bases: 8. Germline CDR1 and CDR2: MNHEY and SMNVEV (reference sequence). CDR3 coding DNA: TGTGCCAGCAGCCCCGACAGGGCCGCTCAGCCCCAGCATTTT. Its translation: CASSPDRAAQPQHF.

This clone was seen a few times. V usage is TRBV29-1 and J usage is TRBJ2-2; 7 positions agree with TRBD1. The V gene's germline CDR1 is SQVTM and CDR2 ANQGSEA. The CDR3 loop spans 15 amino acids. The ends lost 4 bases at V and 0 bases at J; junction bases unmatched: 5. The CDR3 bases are TGCAGCGTTGGGGGGACAGCCTCGAACACCGGGGAGCTGTTTTTT. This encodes CSVGGTASNTGELFF.

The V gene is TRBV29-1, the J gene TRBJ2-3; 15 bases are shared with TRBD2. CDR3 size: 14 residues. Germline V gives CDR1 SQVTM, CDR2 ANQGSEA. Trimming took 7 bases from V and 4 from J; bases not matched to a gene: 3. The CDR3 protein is CSAGLAGGADTQYF. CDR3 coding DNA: TGCAGCGCGGGACTAGCGGGGGGAGCAGATACGCAGTATTTT.

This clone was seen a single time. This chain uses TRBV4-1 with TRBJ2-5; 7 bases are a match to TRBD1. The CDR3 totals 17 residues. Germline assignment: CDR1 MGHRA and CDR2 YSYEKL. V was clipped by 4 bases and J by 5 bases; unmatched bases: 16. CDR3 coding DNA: TGCGCCAGCAGCCCGGGTGGGGTTAGGGGGCCGTTGGAGACCCAGTACTTC. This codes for CASSPGGVRGPLETQYF.

CDR3: CASSKEARQGNGTQYF. The CDR3 DNA reads TGTGCCAGCAGCAAAGAAGCACGACAGGGGAATGGGACCCAGTACTTC. The genes are TRBV21-1 and TRBJ2-5; TRBD1 was called by the table and not checked on the DNA. TRBV21-1 is described as a pseudogene. The CDR3 runs to 16 residues.

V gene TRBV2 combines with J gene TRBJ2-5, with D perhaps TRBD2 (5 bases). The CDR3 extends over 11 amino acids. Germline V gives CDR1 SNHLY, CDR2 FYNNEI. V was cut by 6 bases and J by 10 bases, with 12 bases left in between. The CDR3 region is CASSPLEIQYF. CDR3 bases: TGTGCCAGCAGCCCACTAGAAATCCAGTACTTC.